A single sample is the source of the 13 T cell receptor beta chains below, sequenced in a study of cytomegalovirus exposure and HLA in healthy donors. The PCR employed 60 Vbeta primers together with 13 Jbeta primers. Measured with immunoSEQ multiplex PCR; TCRdb has only the in-frame clones, and not every one. This sample has around 150,000 clones, with about two thirds found just once. Sequencing used PBMCs. The receptor source for this set is a woman between 25 and 40 years old in good health and CMV-seronegative.

The chain has TRBV7-3 and TRBJ1-1; D uncertain. This CDR3 is built from 13 residues. Trimming took off 5 bases at V and 3 bases at J, with 10 bases between the two ends. The germline V gene has CDR1 SGHTA and CDR2 FQGTGA. CDR3 in DNA: TGTGCCAGCAGCCCCGATTCGGACACTGAAGCTTTCTTT. It specifies CASSPDSDTEAFF.

This clone has only a few counts. The chain is built from TRBV6-5 and TRBJ1-1; D gene uncertain. Per the germline V gene, CDR1 is MNHEY and CDR2 is SVGAGI. CDR3 length: 14 residues. V lost 6 bases to trimming and J lost 4 bases, with 15 bases between them. CDR3 sequence: CASRRPRAGTEAFF. DNA for the CDR3: TGTGCCAGCAGACGTCCGAGAGCGGGCACTGAAGCTTTCTTT.

The chain links TRBV27 to TRBJ1-2; TRBD1 might be the D (5 bases). In germline, CDR1 is MNHEY, CDR2 SMNVEV (reference sequence). This CDR3 contains 16 residues. V was cut by 5 bases and J by 8 bases, with 24 bases left in between. Written as DNA, the CDR3 is TGTGCCAGCAGTCCCCAAGGTGATGTCGGGGGAAACGGCTACACCTTC. It specifies CASSPQGDVGGNGYTF.

The V call is TRBV2, the J call TRBJ2-1; D ambiguous. CDR3 length equals 11 residues. Germline CDR1 SNHLY, CDR2 FYNNEI. Trimming took off 0 bases at V and 8 bases at J, with 2 bases between the two ends. This chain's CDR3 is CASSEADEQFF. The CDR3 coding sequence is TGTGCCAGCAGTGAAGCCGATGAGCAGTTCTTC.

This clone occurred a few times. This rearrangement joins TRBV15 to TRBJ1-2; D is possibly TRBD1 (6 bases). This CDR3 spans 15 amino acids. The germline V and J ends were trimmed by 5 bases and 9 bases, with 22 bases remaining between them. Germline assignment: CDR1 LNHNV and CDR2 YYDKDF (reference sequence). The CDR3 sequence is CATSGHRVRGWSYTF. DNA of the CDR3: TGTGCCACCAGCGGACACAGGGTCCGGGGTTGGAGCTACACCTTC.

This clone showed up just a few times. J is TRBJ1-4 and V is TRBV5-1, with 10 nucleotides matching TRBD1. This CDR3 comprises 15 residues. J was trimmed by 8 bases and V by 0 bases; bases with no gene match: 4. Germline CDR1 is SGHRS and CDR2 is YFSETQ. Here the CDR3 reads CASSLGGQGNEKLFF. CDR3 sequence (DNA): TGCGCCAGCAGCTTGGGGGGACAGGGGAACGAAAAACTGTTTTTT.

A single count supports this clone. J is TRBJ2-1 and V is TRBV9, with a tentative D call TRBD1 (5 bases). The CDR3 loop spans 16 amino acids. V lost 2 bases and J lost 5, with 17 bases in between. In germline, CDR1 is SGDLS, CDR2 YYNGEE. The CDR3 here is CASSVFGQGIHNEQFF. The CDR3 DNA sequence: TGTGCCAGCAGCGTCTTCGGTCAGGGAATTCACAATGAGCAGTTCTTC.

Details on this clone: At one boundary the junction diverges from the germline segment, which might be a read error. V usage is TRBV25-1 and J usage is TRBJ2-7; 9 nucleotides match TRBD1. CDR1 MGHDK and CDR2 SYGVNS come from the germline V gene. The CDR3 is 15 amino acids. The CDR3 region has the DNA TGTGCCGGCAGTGGGCCCGGGACAGGGTGGTATGAGCAGTACTTC. This sequence encodes CAGSGPGTGWYEQYF.

CDR3 nucleotides: TGTGCCATCAGCGGGAGCTCCTACGAGCAGTACTTC. Translated: CAISGSSYEQYF. J is TRBJ2-7 and V is TRBV10-3; perhaps TRBD2 as D (6 bases). The germline V gene has CDR1 ENHRY and CDR2 SYGVKD. The CDR3 is made up of 12 amino acids. V lost 6 bases and J 0 bases, leaving 6 bases between the germline ends.

V is TRBV6-1 and J is TRBJ2-7, with D tentatively TRBD2 (7 bases). CDR3 length: 13 residues. Trimming removed 1 base at V and 5 bases at J, with 9 bases between. In germline, CDR1 is MNHNS, CDR2 SASEGT. Written as DNA, the CDR3 is TGTGCCAGCAGTGAAGTGCGGGGGCACGAGCAGTACTTC. Its protein is CASSEVRGHEQYF.

The genes are TRBV5-1 and TRBJ1-1, with D tentatively TRBD1 (6 bases). The germline V gene has CDR1 SGHRS and CDR2 YFSETQ. V was pared by 0 bases and J by 4 bases, with 10 bases between. The CDR3 runs 14 residues. The DNA of the CDR3 is TGCGCCAGCAGCTTGGCCAGGGGCCGCACTGAAGCTTTCTTT. Translated: CASSLARGRTEAFF.

The rearrangement links TRBV19 to TRBJ1-5, with 10 bases that match TRBD1. With 6 bases clipped from V and 6 bases from J, the junction kept 8 bases outside the gene matches. The germline V gene has CDR1 LNHDA and CDR2 SQIVND (reference sequence). This CDR3 region has 15 residues. The CDR3 DNA reads as TGTGCCAGTAGCCCGGACAGGGGGTTCGGTCAGCCCCAGCATTTT. Translated: CASSPDRGFGQPQHF.

V gene TRBV28 combines with J gene TRBJ2-1; 13 nucleotides match TRBD2. Germline V lookup: CDR1 MDHEN, CDR2 SYDVKM. V lost 6 bases, J lost 7 bases, and 6 bases stayed unmatched. CDR3 length: 15 residues. CDR3 amino acids: CASSGGLAGVNEQFF. In nucleotides, the CDR3 is TGTGCCAGCAGCGGAGGACTAGCGGGAGTTAATGAGCAGTTCTTC.